Here is one TCR beta chain with its context. Its antigen has not been determined. No clone much larger than this one lies a single base away; base qualities are absent. These data belong to a study of blood T cells in healthy people across ages (dated by TCRdb to the mid-2010s). Notes on the research overall: In model experiments, template switching captured roughly one uniquely barcoded TCR beta cDNA molecule for every two T cells. Donors of different ages were randomly distributed across sequencing lanes to avoid experimental bias. Using deep sequencing normalized with unique cDNA molecular identifiers, the study measured how TCR beta repertoire diversity changes with age. Two additional independent replicas of 1 million unique cDNA reads from the same blood draw were analyzed for two donors (one aged 18 to 29 and one aged 80 or older). Donors were grouped into four age groups: young (average about 15 years), middle-aged (roughly 40), aged (around 60) and long-lived (about 89). Points the paper makes about the study in general: Conclusive comparison of naive and antigen-experienced compartments was prevented by the profiling of bulk unsorted PBMCs. There was a strong correlation between observed TCR beta diversity and the percentage of naive T cells measured by flow cytometry. Compared with the aged group, the long-lived group had more naive CD4+ T cells, fewer expanded clones and increased TCR diversity, a pattern suggesting age selection. Because donor CMV infection status was unknown, age-related changes in expanded clonotypes were potentially confounded. Total diversity estimates from one million sequenced T cells were considered lower bounds and underestimates. As age increased, observed TCR beta diversity per million T cells dropped in a roughly linear way, and a significant reduction was already evident by age about 40.

Counted from cysteine to phenylalanine, this CDR3 has 18 amino acids. The kept DNA is CDR3 alone, 54 bases in frame from the first base. Ends trimmed: V by 0 bases, J by 0 bases; bases unmatched to a gene: 7. CDR1 and CDR2, per the germline V gene (reference sequence), are DFQATT and SNEGSKA. Library preparation used 5' RACE. The listed sequencing device is Illumina HiSeq 2500. A second PCR of roughly 7 to 12 cycles was run with a J-beta primer mix and a sample-barcoded 5' primer. A template-switch 5' adaptor carrying 12 random nucleotides introduced a unique molecular identifier onto each TCR beta cDNA molecule. At least 2.5 million CDR3-containing paired-end reads were obtained from each sample. The Mint cDNA synthesis kit, primed by a TRBC-specific oligonucleotide, was used to synthesize first-strand cDNA from all RNA. Following uracil-DNA glycosylase treatment, all cDNA underwent a first 18-cycle PCR with the universal primers M1SS and BC2_uni_R. Regarding the original processing steps: For normalization, 1 million high-quality reads were randomly selected from each sample, with every read carrying a distinct molecular identifier. Reads with shared molecular identifiers were discarded instead of being binned into consensus sequences. MiTCR, with a Q25 quality threshold and the strictest error-elimination algorithm, was used for CDR3 identification, clonotype clustering and error correction. A nonparametric unseen species model with Euler transformation was used to estimate lower-bound total TCR beta diversity. Using fastp trimming at Q25 and MiXCR clonotype assembly, TCRdb reanalyzed the public sequencing data and kept in-frame beta chains. Rows with one shared CDR3 protein collapse into an entry with the most common genes and DNA. The V and J calls and clone size are TCRdb's, not the authors'. The sample profile shows about 1 million distinct CDR3 sequences; 40% to 55% of them were found once. Under 20% of the sample lies in the top ten.

Systemically healthy Caucasian individuals from Russia, approximately 39 in total and aged about 6 to 100 years, were included as donors. Each donor gave 9 to 10 milliliters of peripheral blood, collected into EDTA-treated Vacutainer tubes. Ficoll-Paque density-gradient centrifugation was used to isolate PBMCs, with at least 7 million obtained per sample. Total RNA was extracted from PBMCs with Trizol reagent, with at least 5.5 micrograms obtained per sample. The percentages of naive CD45RAhigh/CD27high T cells were determined by flow cytometry on a PBMC aliquot from every donor. The chain couples TRBV20-1 to TRBJ2-5; 13 bases in between match TRBD2. The TCR was taken from a woman in her sixties or seventies in good health. Material: blood. The CDR3 here reads CSARDAGLAGTYQETQYF. The base sequence is TGCAGTGCTAGAGATGCGGGACTAGCGGGAACCTACCAAGAGACCCAGTACTTC.